This paragraph covers one T cell receptor beta chain sequence. These data originate in a study of immune evolution from preneoplasia to lung adenocarcinoma. Study details: HLA loss of heterozygosity: under 7.5% AIS, around 16% MIA, about 32% ADC, none AAH.

The CDR3 has 14 amino acids. Germline CDR1 reads ENHRY; CDR2 reads SYGVKD. Between the trimmed V and J ends, which lost 6 bases and 3 bases, there was a span of 13 bases. TCRdb's copy holds only in-frame clones and misses some; the assay was immunoSEQ multiplex PCR. This sample has approximately 11,000 clones, with approximately 80% found just once. The sequencing sample was made of FFPE minimally invasive lung adenocarcinoma tissue. The receptor comes from a person between 65 and 79 years old with lung adenocarcinoma. J is TRBJ2-3 and V is TRBV10-3, with D tentatively TRBD1 (6 bases). The CDR3 DNA is TGTGCCATCAGACCGACAGGCAAAACAGATACGCAGTATTTT. Protein: CAIRPTGKTDTQYF.